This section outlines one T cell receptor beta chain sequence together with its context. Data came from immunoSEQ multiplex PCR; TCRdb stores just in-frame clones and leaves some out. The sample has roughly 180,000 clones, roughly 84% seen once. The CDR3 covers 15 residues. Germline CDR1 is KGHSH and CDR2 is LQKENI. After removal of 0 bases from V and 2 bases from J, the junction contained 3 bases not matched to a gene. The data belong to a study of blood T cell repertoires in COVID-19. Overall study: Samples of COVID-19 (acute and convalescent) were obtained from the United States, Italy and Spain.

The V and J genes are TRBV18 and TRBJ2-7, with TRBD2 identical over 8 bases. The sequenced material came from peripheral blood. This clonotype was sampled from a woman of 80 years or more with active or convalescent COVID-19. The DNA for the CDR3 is TGTGCCAGCTCACCACCTACTAGCGGAACCTACGAGCAGTACTTC. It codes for CASSPPTSGTYEQYF.